The clone carrying this T cell receptor (beta chain) was observed once. The sample comes from a study of blood T cell repertoires in COVID-19. Study context: Whether acute or convalescent, the COVID-19 samples came from the United States, Italy and Spain. Sources were T cells, B-cell-depleted T cells, or PBMCs; the material itself was cDNA or gDNA.

The germline V gene encodes CDR1 MNHEY and CDR2 SVGEGT. The V and J ends lost 2 bases and 4 bases respectively, with 9 bases between them. The CDR3 is 14 amino acids. Per the study methods: Reference gene primer amplification gave nucleated cell count estimates. Profiled with immunoSEQ multiplex PCR; TCRdb holds only in-frame clones, not every one. V and J calls and clone size are given by that table; D and trimming were obtained from the DNA. The profile shows 130,000 to 150,000 clones, around 81% of them singletons. This clonotype was sampled from a woman aged 35 to 49 with active or convalescent COVID-19. The sample consisted of peripheral blood. The V gene is TRBV6-2 or TRBV6-3, the J gene TRBJ1-5, with D hard to call. The DNA of the CDR3 is TGTGCCAGCAGTTACAACCGGGTAAATCAGCCCCAGCATTTT. Translation: CASSYNRVNQPQHF.